The TCR beta chain described here comes from a study of blood T cell repertoires in COVID-19. Sequenced by immunoSEQ multiplex PCR; TCRdb stores in-frame clones only, minus some. The data show 210,000 or so clones, with 70% to 85% seen just once and about 2% held by the top ten. V lost 4 bases and J 7 bases, leaving 16 bases between the germline ends. Germline CDR1 is LGHDT and CDR2 is YNNKEL (reference sequence). The CDR3 totals 14 residues. This receptor was obtained from a man in his sixties who had recovered from COVID-19. V gene TRBV3-1 (or the pseudogene TRBV3-2) combines with J gene TRBJ1-2; TRBD1 is a possible D gene (6 bases). The sample consisted of PBMCs or T cells enriched from blood (not recorded which). The CDR3 DNA reads TGTGCCAGCAGCCCGCGGGGGGGGGCTAGTGGCTACACCTTC. It specifies CASSPRGGASGYTF.